This entry describes one TCR beta chain. Its antigen remains unknown. The entry originates in a study of cytomegalovirus exposure and HLA in healthy donors. General observations from the study: Reportedly, cytomegalovirus status was diagnosed with high sensitivity and specificity.

The CDR3 has 14 amino acids. Germline V gene lookup returns CDR1 GTSNPN and CDR2 SVGIG (reference sequence). V gave up 0 bases and J gave up 7 bases, with 12 bases separating them. The repertoire was sequenced with immunoSEQ multiplex PCR; TCRdb's copy has only in-frame clones and lacks some. The table records about 75,000 clones, about 85% of them present only once. It was the 120-subject validation cohort, separate from the roughly 700-subject first cohort, to which the donors belonged. The specimen sequenced was PBMCs. The V and J genes are TRBV30 and TRBJ2-2; no definite D call. This sequence was found in a man aged 30 to 39 in good health and CMV-seronegative. CDR3 DNA sequence: TGTGCCTGGAGTGTAGGAGCGCCGGGCGGGGAGCTGTTTTTT. This translates into CAWSVGAPGGELFF.